The present entry profiles one T cell receptor (beta chain) with its context. It lacks a known antigen. No per-base quality is available; no much larger clone lies one base away. Other DNA variants within this sample encode the same CDR3. The data stem from a study of shared clonotypes between healthy human individuals (dated by TCRdb to between 2020 and 2021). Background on the whole study: A couple of women and a few men aged 18 to 49 years were included in the cohort. Per donor, three plates each were used for CD4 naive and CD4 memory, two for CD8 naive, and one for CD8 memory. Different laboratories and diverse techniques were used to prepare libraries and sequence TCR repertoires, to increase sequencing depth and limit assay-specific biases. Leukapheresis yielded between about 0.94 and 9.5 billion PBMCs per donor. To estimate repertoire size and how much clonotypes are shared between individuals, the study performed deep sequencing of blood TCR repertoires from about 5 healthy adults.

Using the deep immunoSEQ assay, TCR CDR3 regions were amplified from genomic DNA by multiplex PCR. Extracted genomic DNA from each cell subset was distributed evenly across all wells of several immunoSEQ 96-well plates, and each plate was treated as a replicate. Each replicate PCR for sorted subsets received approximately 220 ng genomic DNA, equal to some 32,000 T cell genomes. Purified libraries were quantified with a Qubit 3.0 fluorometer, sized on a Bioanalyzer 2100, and re-quantified with the KAPA Library Quantification kit. A separate single-read 150-cycle Illumina NextSeq 550 flow cell was used to sequence each immunoSEQ 96-well plate. Under the source paper's analysis protocol: Because the immunoSEQ output included only junctional sequences and no quality scores, the filtering could not be the same as the filtering used for full-length reads. To assign V/J genes and CDR3, sequences were annotated against IMGT germline references using PyIR, a Python wrapper for IgBLAST v1.9. Reads were filtered out if the reads had weak V/J assignments (E-value above 1e-6), no CDR3, stop codons, out-of-frame junctions, or ambiguous translated residues. V3J clonotypes were defined as sequences sharing an identical inferred V gene, J gene, and CDR3 amino acid sequence. Percentage overlap between repertoires was calculated by dividing the number of shared unique clonotypes by the size of the smaller repertoire. RTK rarefaction, the Chao1 estimator, and Recon v2.1 estimates of unobserved clonotypes were used to assess repertoire richness. Generation probabilities for all TCRbeta clonotypes obtained by the gDNA method from several donors were computed using OLGA. TCRdb provides this immuneACCESS table in a form limited to in-frame rearrangements. Some clones are lacking; in checked studies, under half of them reflect an unresolved V gene, and why the rest are absent is not known. From that table come the V and J calls and clone size; the DNA was used to work out D and trimming. Across this sample there are 2 million to 2.5 million clones, with almost 96% seen only once. The ten largest clones represent 0.13% of the sample.

Beyond this particular receptor, the publication reports: Naive subsets generally had larger estimated clonotype richness than memory subsets did. Higher generation probabilities were observed for clonotypes shared by all four sorted-subset donors than for non-shared clonotypes. Across a few donors, about 5.2% of naive CD4, roughly 3.5% of naive CD8, approximately 2.5% of memory CD4, and around 0.4% of memory CD8 clonotypes were shared. The small number of donors limited the genetic and exposure-history diversity represented. Sampling was restricted to blood, and TCR repertoires in tissue are likely to differ from TCR repertoires in blood. Rarefaction of sorted-subset datasets indicated incomplete sequencing despite the large sequencing depth. Based on pairwise subsampling, the degree of clonotype sharing among donors was expected to be affected by sequencing depth.

The donors were healthy, HIV-negative adults with no recently reported acute infections or vaccinations. Only Caucasian adults living in Nashville, Tennessee, USA were represented among the donors. CD4+ T cells were enriched through magnetic negative selection, after which naive cells were positively selected on CD45RA and the remaining negative fraction served as the memory subset. After blood collection by leukapheresis, PBMCs were isolated using Ficoll-Histopaque density gradient centrifugation and then cryopreserved in the vapor phase of liquid nitrogen. Analytical flow cytometry was used to check the purity and quantity of every magnetically sorted T cell population. Genomic DNA was isolated from every sorted fraction and measured by UV absorbance on a Nanodrop 2000c. V and J are truncated by 1 base and 1 base respectively, leaving an intervening sequence of 7 bases. The cysteine opens and the phenylalanine closes a CDR3 of 14 amino acids. Solely the CDR3 DNA is kept, with 42 bases framed from the first base. Taken from the germline V gene (reference sequence), the CDR1 and CDR2 loops are LNHDA and SQIVND.

The TCR sequence derives from a man aged 18 to 35 in good health. The V and J genes are TRBV19 and TRBJ1-1, with the D gene not confidently named. The sequenced sample was naive CD4+ T cells sorted from blood. Per the publication, the cell subset or site label means: CD45RA+ positively selected. Read as DNA, the sequence is TGTGCCAGTAGTATAGTGCCGGGGAACACTGAAGCTTTCTTT. The translation is CASSIVPGNTEAFF.